Below are 13 T cell receptor beta chains sequenced from a single sample in a study of shared clonotypes between healthy human individuals (dated by TCRdb to 2019 to 2021). The library was made by the immunoSEQ multiplex PCR assay. The clones in this table, taken by TCRdb from immuneACCESS, are in-frame only. Not every clone is retained; where verified, under half of the shortfall comes from an unresolved V gene, and the cause of the rest is unknown. Recorded for this sample are some 1,600,000 clones; 95% to 99% of them occurred a single time. 0.45% of the sample rests with the top ten. The sequenced material came from naive CD4+ T cells sorted from blood. Interpreted using the paper, the cell subset or site label stands for: CD45RA+ positively selected. The receptors were gathered from a man aged 25-45 years in good health.

The chain couples TRBV5-1 to TRBJ2-1; 11 positions match TRBD2. This CDR3 is built from 14 residues. In germline, CDR1 is SGHRS, CDR2 YFSETQ. J gave up 6 bases and V 4 bases, and 3 bases lay outside the gene matches. CDR3 sequence reads: CASSTGLAVNEQFF. The CDR3, as DNA: TGCGCCAGCAGCACGGGACTAGCGGTCAATGAGCAGTTCTTC.

The CDR3 reads CASSGTGLTGELFF. The CDR3 coding sequence is TGTGCCAGCAGTGGGACAGGGCTCACCGGGGAGCTGTTTTTT. This sequence joins TRBV2 and TRBJ2-2; 8 nucleotides agree with TRBD1. The CDR3 runs to 14 residues. V shed 4 bases and J 4 bases; nucleotides not matched to a gene: 2. The germline gives CDR1 SNHLY, CDR2 FYNNEI.

The chain carries TRBV11-2 and TRBJ2-7; tentative D call: TRBD1 (5 bases). The germline V gene has CDR1 SGHAT and CDR2 FQNNGV. V was trimmed by 4 bases and J by 0 bases, leaving 10 bases between them. CDR3 length equals 14 residues. CDR3 sequence: CASSSFDSSYEQYF. The CDR3 coding sequence is TGTGCCAGCAGCTCCTTTGACAGCTCCTACGAGCAGTACTTC.

The chain employs TRBV30 and TRBJ2-7; D not resolved. Germline assignment: CDR1 GTSNPN and CDR2 SVGIG (reference sequence). The CDR3 length is 13 residues. The ends were cut back, 1 base at V and 1 base at J, with 8 bases in the middle. CDR3 region: CAWSGPFSYEQYF. The CDR3 nucleotides read TGTGCCTGGAGTGGTCCTTTTTCCTACGAGCAGTACTTC. Combining the CDR3 with reference TRBV30 and TRBJ2-7 gives the whole variable domain SQTIHQWPATLVQPVGSPLSLECTVEGTSNPNLYWYRQAAGRGLQLLFYSVGIGQISSEVPQNLSASRPQDRQFILSSKKLLLSDSGFYLCAWSGPFSYEQYFGPGTRLTVT.

The chain recombines TRBV18 with TRBJ1-1; D gene uncertain. Germline V CDR1 and CDR2: KGHSH, LQKENI. The CDR3 is 19 residues long. Between the trimmed V and J ends, which lost 3 bases and 8 bases, there was a span of 31 bases. The CDR3 sequence is CASSPTIGLGSTSDPEAFF. CDR3 sequence (DNA): TGTGCCAGCTCACCCACTATCGGTTTGGGGTCAACGAGCGATCCGGAAGCTTTCTTT.

The genes are TRBV2 and TRBJ2-3; 8 bases align to TRBD1. Germline V lookup: CDR1 SNHLY, CDR2 FYNNEI. After removal of 6 bases from V and 2 bases from J, the junction contained 7 bases not matched to a gene. There are 15 residues in the CDR3. The CDR3 DNA reads TGTGCCAGCAGGGCGGACAGGGATTTCACAGATACGCAGTATTTT. It translates to CASRADRDFTDTQYF.

The chain employs TRBV25-1 and TRBJ1-4; a weak D match, TRBD1 (5 bases). V was cut by 3 bases and J by 0 bases, with 14 bases left in between. The CDR3 has 17 residues. Per germline, CDR1 MGHDK and CDR2 SYGVNS. CDR3 protein: CASSDPDGTATNEKLFF. The CDR3 DNA follows: TGTGCCAGCAGTGACCCCGATGGGACGGCAACTAATGAAAAACTGTTTTTT.

V gene TRBV5-1 combines with J gene TRBJ2-3, with D perhaps matching TRBD1 (6 bases). This CDR3 spans 15 amino acids. Germline values: CDR1 SGHRS, CDR2 YFSETQ. The V and J ends lost 7 bases and 2 bases respectively, with 17 bases between them. The CDR3 DNA reads as TGCGCCAGCTTACACACAGGGCGCTTCACAGATACGCAGTATTTT. Its translation: CASLHTGRFTDTQYF.

V is TRBV10-3 and J is TRBJ2-1; TRBD1 is a possible D gene (5 bases). Germline CDR1 ENHRY, CDR2 SYGVKD. V lost 4 bases and J lost 5, with 15 bases in between. CDR3 length equals 15 residues. The CDR3 region is CAISGFPETDNEQFF. CDR3 sequence (DNA): TGTGCCATCAGTGGGTTTCCAGAGACAGACAATGAGCAGTTCTTC.

This chain connects TRBV27 to TRBJ2-7, with D perhaps matching TRBD1 (6 bases). CDR1 and CDR2 from the germline V gene are MNHEY and SMNVEV (reference sequence). This CDR3 comprises 20 residues. Trimming left V 4 bases short and J 8 bases short, with 36 bases between. The CDR3 here is CASSSFAETGQARPLRKQYF. CDR3 bases: TGTGCCAGCAGTTCCTTTGCTGAGACAGGTCAGGCGAGGCCCTTACGGAAGCAGTACTTC.

The CDR3 nucleotides are TGTGCCAGCAGCATAGGCCTCCTCTGGGACAGGGAATTGAATGAGCAGTTCTTC. It codes for CASSIGLLWDRELNEQFF. The chain combines TRBV11-2 with TRBJ2-1; TRBD1 agrees at 9 bases. V dropped 5 bases and J dropped 7; count of bases not matched to a gene: 18. The CDR3 consists of 18 residues. Germline-derived CDR1 and CDR2 are SGHAT and FQNNGV.

V is TRBV5-5 and J is TRBJ1-4, with D hard to call. Trimming pared 0 bases from V and 8 bases from J, leaving 8 bases between. The germline V gene has CDR1 SGHKS and CDR2 YYEKEE (reference sequence). The CDR3 consists of 13 residues. DNA for the CDR3: TGTGCCAGCAGCTTGGTTTCCGGCGAAAAACTGTTTTTT. It is translated as CASSLVSGEKLFF.

The gene calls are TRBV27 and TRBJ2-7; D not resolved. V lost 5 bases to trimming and J lost 2 bases, with 10 bases between them. This CDR3 has 13 amino acids. CDR1 and CDR2 from the germline V gene are MNHEY and SMNVEV (reference sequence). The CDR3 region has the DNA TGTGCCAGCAGTCCTGGGCGGACCTACGAGCAGTACTTC. This sequence encodes CASSPGRTYEQYF.